This T cell receptor beta chain was identified during a study of blood T cell repertoires in COVID-19. This clone was observed a handful of times. Germline CDR1 MNHNS, CDR2 SASEGT. V was clipped by 1 base and J by 7 bases, with 8 bases between them. The CDR3 loop spans 13 amino acids. Here immunoSEQ multiplex PCR was the method, and the copy in TCRdb shows in-frame clones only, minus some. The repertoire consists of 100,000 to 120,000 clones, with nearly 90% occurring once and the leading ten covering roughly 8.1%. Sequenced sample: peripheral blood. This chain uses TRBV6-1 with TRBJ1-5; D ambiguous. The TCR originated in a woman aged 70-85 years who had recovered from COVID-19. The CDR3 loop is CASSEVVSQPQHF. The CDR3 DNA follows: TGTGCCAGCAGTGAAGTGGTTAGCCAGCCCCAGCATTTT.